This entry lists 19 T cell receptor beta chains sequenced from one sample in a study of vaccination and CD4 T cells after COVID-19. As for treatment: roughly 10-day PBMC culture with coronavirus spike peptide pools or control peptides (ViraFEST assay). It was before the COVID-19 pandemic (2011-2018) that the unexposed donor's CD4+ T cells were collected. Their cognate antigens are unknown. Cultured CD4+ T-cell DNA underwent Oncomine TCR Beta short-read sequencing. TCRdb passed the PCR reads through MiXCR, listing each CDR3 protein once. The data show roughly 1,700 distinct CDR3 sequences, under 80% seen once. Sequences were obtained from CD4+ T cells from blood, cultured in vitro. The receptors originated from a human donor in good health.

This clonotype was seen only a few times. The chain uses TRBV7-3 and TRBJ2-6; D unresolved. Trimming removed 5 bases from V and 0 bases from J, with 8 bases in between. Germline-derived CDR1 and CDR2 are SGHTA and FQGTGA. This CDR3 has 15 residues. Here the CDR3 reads CASSHDNSGANVLTF. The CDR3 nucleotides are TGTGCCAGCAGCCACGACAACTCTGGGGCCAACGTCCTGACTTTC. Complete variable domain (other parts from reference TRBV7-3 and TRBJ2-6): GAGVSQTPSNKVTEKGKYVELRCDPISGHTALYWYRQSLGQGPEFLIYFQGTGAADDSGLPNDRFFAVRPEGSVSTLKIQRTERGDSAVYLCASSHDNSGANVLTFGAGSRLTVL.

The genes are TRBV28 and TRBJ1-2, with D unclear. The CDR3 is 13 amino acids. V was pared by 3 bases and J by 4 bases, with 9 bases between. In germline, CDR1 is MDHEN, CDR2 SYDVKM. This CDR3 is CASSFGDLYGYTF. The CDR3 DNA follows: TGTGCCAGCAGTTTCGGTGACCTCTATGGCTACACCTTC.

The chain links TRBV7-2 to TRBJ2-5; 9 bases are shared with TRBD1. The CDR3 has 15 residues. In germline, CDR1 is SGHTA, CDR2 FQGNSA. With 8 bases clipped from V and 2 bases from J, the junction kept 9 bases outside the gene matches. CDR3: CASSPNRGPQETQYF. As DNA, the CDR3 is TGTGCCAGCTCGCCCAACAGGGGGCCGCAAGAGACCCAGTACTTC.

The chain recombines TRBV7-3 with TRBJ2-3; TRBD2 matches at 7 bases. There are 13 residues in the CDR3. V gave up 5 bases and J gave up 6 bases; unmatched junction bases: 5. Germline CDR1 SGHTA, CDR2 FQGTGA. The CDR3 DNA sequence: TGTGCCAGCAGCAGTGGGAGGGCGGATACGCAGTATTTT. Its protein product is CASSSGRADTQYF.

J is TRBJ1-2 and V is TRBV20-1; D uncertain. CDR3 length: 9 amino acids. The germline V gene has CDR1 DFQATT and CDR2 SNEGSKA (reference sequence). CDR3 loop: CSSSDGYTF. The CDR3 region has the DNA TGCAGCTCCTCTGATGGCTACACCTTC.

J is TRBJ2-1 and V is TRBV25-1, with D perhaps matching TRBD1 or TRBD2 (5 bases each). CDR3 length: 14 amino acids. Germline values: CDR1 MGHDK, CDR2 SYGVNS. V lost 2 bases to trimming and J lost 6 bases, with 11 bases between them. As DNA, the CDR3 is TGTGCCAGCAGTGAAACCGGGACCCTCAATGAGCAGTTCTTC. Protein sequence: CASSETGTLNEQFF.

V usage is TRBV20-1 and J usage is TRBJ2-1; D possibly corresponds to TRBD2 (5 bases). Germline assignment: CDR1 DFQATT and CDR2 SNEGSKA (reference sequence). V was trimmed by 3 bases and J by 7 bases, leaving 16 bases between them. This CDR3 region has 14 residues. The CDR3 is CSARTTRPGNEQFF. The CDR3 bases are TGCAGTGCTAGGACTACTAGACCCGGGAATGAGCAGTTCTTC.

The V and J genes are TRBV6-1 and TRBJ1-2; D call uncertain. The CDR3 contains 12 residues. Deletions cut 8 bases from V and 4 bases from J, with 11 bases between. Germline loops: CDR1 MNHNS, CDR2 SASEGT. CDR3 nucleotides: TGTGCCAGCGGATGGGGTGGCTATGGCTACACCTTC. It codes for CASGWGGYGYTF.

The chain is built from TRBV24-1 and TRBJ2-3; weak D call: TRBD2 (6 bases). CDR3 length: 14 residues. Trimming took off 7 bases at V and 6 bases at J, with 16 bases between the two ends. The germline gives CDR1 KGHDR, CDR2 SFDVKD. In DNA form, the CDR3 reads TGTGCCACCAGCCAATTGACTAGTGGCGATACGCAGTATTTT. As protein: CATSQLTSGDTQYF.

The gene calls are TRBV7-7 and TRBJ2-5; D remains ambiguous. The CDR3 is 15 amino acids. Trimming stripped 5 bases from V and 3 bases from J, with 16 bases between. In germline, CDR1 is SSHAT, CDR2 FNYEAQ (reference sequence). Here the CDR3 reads CASSPYAGEEETQYF. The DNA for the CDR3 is TGTGCCAGCAGCCCATACGCCGGAGAGGAAGAGACCCAGTACTTC.

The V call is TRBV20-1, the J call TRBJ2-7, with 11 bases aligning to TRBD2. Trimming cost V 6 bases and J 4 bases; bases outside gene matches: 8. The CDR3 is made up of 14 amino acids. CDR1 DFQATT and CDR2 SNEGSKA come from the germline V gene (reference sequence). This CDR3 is CSAHTSGRTYEQYF. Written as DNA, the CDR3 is TGCAGTGCGCATACTAGCGGGAGAACTTACGAGCAGTACTTC.

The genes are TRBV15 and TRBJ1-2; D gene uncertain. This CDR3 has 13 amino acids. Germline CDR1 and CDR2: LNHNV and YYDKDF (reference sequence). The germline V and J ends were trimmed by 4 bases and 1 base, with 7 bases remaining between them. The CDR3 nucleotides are TGTGCCACCAGCATCACAAGTAACTATGGCTACACCTTC. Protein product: CATSITSNYGYTF. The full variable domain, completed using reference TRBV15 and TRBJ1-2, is DAMVIQNPRYQVTQFGKPVTLSCSQTLNHNVMYWYQQKSSQAPKLLFHYYDKDFNNEADTPDNFQSRRPNTSFCFLDIRSPGLGDTAMYLCATSITSNYGYTFGSGTRLTVV.

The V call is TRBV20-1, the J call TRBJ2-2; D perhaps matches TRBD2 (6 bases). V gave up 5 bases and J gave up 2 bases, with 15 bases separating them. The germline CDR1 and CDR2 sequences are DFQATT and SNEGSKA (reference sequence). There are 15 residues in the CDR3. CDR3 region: CSALVGLTNTGELFF. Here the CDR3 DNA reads TGCAGTGCTTTGGTGGGACTCACTAACACCGGGGAGCTGTTTTTT.

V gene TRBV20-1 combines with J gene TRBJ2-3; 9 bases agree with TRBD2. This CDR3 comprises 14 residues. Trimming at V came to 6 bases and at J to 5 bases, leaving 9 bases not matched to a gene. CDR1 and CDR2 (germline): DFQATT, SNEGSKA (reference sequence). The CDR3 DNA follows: TGCAGTGCAATTCTACTAGCGGGTCGAGATACGCAGTATTTT. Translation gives CSAILLAGRDTQYF.

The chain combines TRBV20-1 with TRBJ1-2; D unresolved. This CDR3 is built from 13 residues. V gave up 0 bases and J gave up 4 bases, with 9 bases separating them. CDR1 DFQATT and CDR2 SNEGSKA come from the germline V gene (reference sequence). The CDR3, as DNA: TGCAGTGCTAGAGATCTTCAGACCTATGGCTACACCTTC. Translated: CSARDLQTYGYTF.

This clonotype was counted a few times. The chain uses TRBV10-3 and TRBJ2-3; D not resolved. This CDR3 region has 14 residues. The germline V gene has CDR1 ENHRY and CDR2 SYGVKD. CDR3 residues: CASGSVPGADTQYF. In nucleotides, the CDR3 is TGTGCTTCGGGCAGCGTCCCTGGGGCAGATACGCAGTATTTT.

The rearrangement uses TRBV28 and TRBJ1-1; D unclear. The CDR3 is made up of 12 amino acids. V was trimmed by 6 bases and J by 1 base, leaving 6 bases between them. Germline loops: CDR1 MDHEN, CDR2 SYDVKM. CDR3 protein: CASRYRNTEAFF. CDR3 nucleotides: TGTGCCAGCAGATACAGGAACACTGAAGCTTTCTTT. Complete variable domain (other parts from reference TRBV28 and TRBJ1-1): DVKVTQSSRYLVKRTGEKVFLECVQDMDHENMFWYRQDPGLGLRLIYFSYDVKMKEKGDIPEGYSVSREKKERFSLILESASTNQTSMYLCASRYRNTEAFFGQGTRLTVV.

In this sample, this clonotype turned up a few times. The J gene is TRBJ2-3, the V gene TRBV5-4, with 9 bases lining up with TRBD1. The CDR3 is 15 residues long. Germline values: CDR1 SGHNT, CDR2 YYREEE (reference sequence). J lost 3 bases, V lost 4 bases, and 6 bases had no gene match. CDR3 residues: CASSPGGTGTDTQYF. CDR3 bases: TGTGCCAGCAGCCCCGGGGGGACAGGGACAGATACGCAGTATTTT.

CDR3 nucleotide sequence: TGCAGTGCTAGCAAGGAGAGCTCCTATAATTCACCCCTCCACTTT. Amino acid sequence: CSASKESSYNSPLHF. J is TRBJ1-6 and V is TRBV20-1, with D unresolved. Per germline, CDR1 DFQATT and CDR2 SNEGSKA (reference sequence). The CDR3 length is 15 residues. V lost 3 bases to trimming and J lost 0 bases, with 9 bases between them.